Presented here are 30 T cell receptor beta chains from one specimen sequenced in a study of T cells in Graves' hyperthyroidism and ophthalmopathy. RNA transcripts yielded amplified TCR beta CDR3 regions. A first-round RT-PCR of the TCR CDR3 used the HTBI primer set. MiXCR, run by TCRdb on the multiplex PCR reads, gives a single entry per CDR3 protein. The sample shows roughly 380,000 distinct CDR3 sequences, 15% to 20% of them seen only once. The sample comprised blood. The receptors come from a young woman with Graves' hyperthyroidism.

This clonotype was recorded many times. J is TRBJ2-7 and V is TRBV2; 7 bases agree with TRBD2. This CDR3 region has 15 residues. The germline CDR1 and CDR2 sequences are SNHLY and FYNNEI. With 4 bases clipped from V and 3 bases from J, the junction kept 9 bases outside the gene matches. The CDR3 DNA reads TGTGCCAGCAGTGTTACCAGCGGGGAGATCTACGAGCAGTACTTC. Its protein is CASSVTSGEIYEQYF.

This clonotype was observed many times. The chain employs TRBV2 and TRBJ1-6, with D unresolved. The CDR3 is made up of 15 amino acids. Trimming cost V 8 bases and J 0 bases, with 11 bases left between them. CDR1 and CDR2 (germline): SNHLY, FYNNEI. CDR3 DNA sequence: TGTGCCAGCGGGGTCGGACTCTCCTATAATTCACCCCTCCACTTT. This codes for CASGVGLSYNSPLHF.

This clonotype was seen a single time. This CDR3 reads CASSDLRPGQGAYEQYF. The CDR3 region has the DNA TGTGCCAGCAGTGATCTAAGGCCGGGACAGGGGGCCTACGAGCAGTACTTC. This rearrangement joins TRBV25-1 to TRBJ2-7, with 11 bases lining up with TRBD1. Trimming removed 3 bases from V and 2 bases from J; junction bases left unmatched: 9. Germline V gives CDR1 MGHDK, CDR2 SYGVNS. The CDR3 has 17 amino acids.

This clonotype was counted many times. V is TRBV28 and J is TRBJ1-1; 11 bases line up with TRBD1. Germline assignment: CDR1 MDHEN and CDR2 SYDVKM. The CDR3 has 15 residues. J gave up 6 bases and V 7 bases, and 10 bases lay outside the gene matches. The CDR3 bases are TGTGCCAGCACTATGGGAGGACAGGGGGCTTCTGAAGCTTTCTTT. Translation: CASTMGGQGASEAFF.

This clonotype was picked up many times. CDR3 bases: TGCAGTGCTAGTAGGACCCGGAGAGAGACCCAGTACTTC. Translation gives CSASRTRRETQYF. The chain combines TRBV20-1 with TRBJ2-5, with no clear D. Germline assignment: CDR1 DFQATT and CDR2 SNEGSKA (reference sequence). V lost 3 bases and J lost 4, with 12 bases in between. The CDR3 extends over 13 amino acids.

Many counts were recorded for this clonotype. This chain joins TRBV30 and TRBJ1-2, with D possibly being TRBD1 (6 bases). Between the trimmed V and J ends, which lost 5 bases and 0 bases, there was a span of 16 bases. The CDR3 loop spans 15 amino acids. Germline V CDR1 and CDR2: GTSNPN, SVGIG (reference sequence). This chain's CDR3 is CAWEAGTPSNYGYTF. Here the CDR3 DNA reads TGTGCCTGGGAAGCCGGGACACCCTCTAACTATGGCTACACCTTC. Full variable domain (outside the CDR3, taken from reference TRBV30 and TRBJ1-2): SQTIHQWPATLVQPVGSPLSLECTVEGTSNPNLYWYRQAAGRGLQLLFYSVGIGQISSEVPQNLSASRPQDRQFILSSKKLLLSDSGFYLCAWEAGTPSNYGYTFGSGTRLTVV.

Ten or more counts support this clonotype. The chain recombines TRBV29-1 with TRBJ1-2; D gene ambiguous. In germline, CDR1 is SQVTM, CDR2 ANQGSEA. The V end lost 2 bases, the J end lost 5 bases, and 6 bases lay between the germline ends. This CDR3 contains 11 residues. CDR3 nucleotides: TGCAGCGTTGAACCGGCTTATGGCTACACCTTC. It yields the protein CSVEPAYGYTF.

This clonotype showed up many times. The chain combines TRBV2 with TRBJ1-1; D uncertain. From germline, CDR1 is SNHLY and CDR2 FYNNEI. Trimming removed 8 bases at V and 4 bases at J, with 17 bases between. The CDR3 extends over 14 amino acids. CDR3 DNA sequence: TGTGCCAGCCGCCTGACTCGGGAAGCCACTGAAGCTTTCTTT. Its translation is CASRLTREATEAFF.

This clonotype was seen only a few times. The chain links TRBV6-1 to TRBJ2-7; D unresolved. In germline, CDR1 is MNHNS, CDR2 SASEGT. This CDR3 is built from 15 residues. The V end lost 3 bases, the J end lost 6 bases, and 18 bases lay between the germline ends. CDR3 coding DNA: TGTGCCAGCAGTGATCGGACCGTGTTGTTCTCCGAGCAGTACTTC. Translated: CASSDRTVLFSEQYF.

In this sample, this clonotype turned up a few times. The chain's CDR3 is CASSSPPDRPVMWSSPLHF. In DNA form, the CDR3 reads TGTGCCAGCAGCTCCCCCCCGGACAGGCCGGTTATGTGGAGTTCACCCCTCCACTTT. The chain has TRBV7-8 and TRBJ1-6; 7 nucleotides agree with TRBD1. The germline V gene has CDR1 SGHVS and CDR2 FQNEAQ. Losses at the gene ends were 4 bases for V and 9 bases for J; bases not matched to a gene: 21. The CDR3 contains 19 residues.

This clonotype was picked up many times. The rearrangement links TRBV2 to TRBJ1-5; weak D call: TRBD1 (5 bases). The CDR3 covers 13 residues. The germline V gene has CDR1 SNHLY and CDR2 FYNNEI. Trimming stripped 4 bases from V and 9 bases from J, with 13 bases between. CDR3 sequence (DNA): TGTGCCAGCAGTGTTCGGGGGATTCGGCCCCAGCATTTT. It codes for CASSVRGIRPQHF.

The table lists this clonotype with many counts. The V and J genes are TRBV12-5 and TRBJ2-3; TRBD2 matches at 7 bases. Trimming took 5 bases from V and 5 from J; bases not matched to a gene: 4. CDR3 size: 13 residues. CDR1 and CDR2 (germline): LGHNT, FRNRAP. The CDR3 is CASGTSVVDTQYF. In DNA form, the CDR3 reads TGTGCTAGTGGTACTAGCGTGGTAGATACGCAGTATTTT. The complete variable domain, with remaining parts taken from reference TRBV12-5 and TRBJ2-3, reads DARVTQTPRHKVTEMGQEVTMRCQPILGHNTVFWYRQTMMQGLELLAYFRNRAPLDDSGMPKDRFSAEMPDATLATLKIQPSEPRDSAVYFCASGTSVVDTQYFGPGTRLTVL.

In this sample, this clonotype turned up many times. V gene TRBV4-1 combines with J gene TRBJ2-4; D is unclear. The V end lost 2 bases, the J end lost 0 bases, and 8 bases lay between the germline ends. Germline V gene lookup returns CDR1 MGHRA and CDR2 YSYEKL. This CDR3 is built from 15 residues. The CDR3 DNA follows: TGCGCCAGCAGCCAACGAGCTGTAGCCAAAAACATTCAGTACTTC. Its translation: CASSQRAVAKNIQYF.

This clonotype was seen repeatedly, ten times or more. The chain uses TRBV6-5 and TRBJ2-7; TRBD1 might be the D (5 bases). V was clipped by 3 bases and J by 3 bases, with 6 bases between them. The CDR3 contains 12 residues. Germline-derived CDR1 and CDR2 are MNHEY and SVGAGI. CDR3 in amino acids: CASSYQGYEQYF. Here the CDR3 DNA reads TGTGCCAGCAGTTATCAGGGCTACGAGCAGTACTTC.

This clonotype was detected many times. The chain carries TRBV12-3 or TRBV12-4 and TRBJ2-7, with 8 nucleotides matching TRBD1. The CDR3 length is 16 residues. V lost 3 bases to trimming and J lost 0 bases; unmatched junction nucleotides: 7. The CDR3 region is CASSLGDRKSSYEQYF. The CDR3 DNA reads as TGTGCCAGCAGTTTGGGGGACAGGAAGAGCTCCTACGAGCAGTACTTC.

Many counts were recorded for this clonotype. The gene calls are TRBV4-1 and TRBJ1-4; D may be TRBD1 (5 bases). The CDR3 is 16 amino acids. Germline V gene sequence: CDR1 MGHRA, CDR2 YSYEKL. V was trimmed by 5 bases and J by 7 bases, leaving 20 bases between them. CDR3 DNA sequence: TGCGCCAGCAGCGCCCAAAGGGGACCTTTCCTTGAAAAACTGTTTTTT. It yields the protein CASSAQRGPFLEKLFF.

J is TRBJ1-1 and V is TRBV30, with D uncertain. Trimming pared 0 bases from V and 7 bases from J, leaving 9 bases between. The CDR3 is made up of 12 amino acids. In germline, CDR1 is GTSNPN, CDR2 SVGIG (reference sequence). The CDR3 DNA sequence: TGTGCCTGGAGTGTAAGGAGAGTTGAAGCTTTCTTT. The encoded protein is CAWSVRRVEAFF.

The table lists this clonotype with many counts. The chain couples TRBV16 to TRBJ1-1; D is unclear. The CDR3 is 15 amino acids. Trimming removed 4 bases from V and 1 base from J, with 13 bases in between. CDR1 is KGHSY, CDR2 FQNENV, per germline. CDR3 residues: CASSRLINRNTEAFF. The CDR3 coding sequence is TGTGCCAGCAGCCGACTCATAAACAGGAACACTGAAGCTTTCTTT. Together with reference TRBV16 and TRBJ1-1, the CDR3 gives the full variable domain: GEEVAQTPKHLVRGEGQKAKLYCAPIKGHSYVFWYQQVLKNEFKFLISFQNENVFDETGMPKERFSAKCLPNSPCSLEIQATKLEDSAVYFCASSRLINRNTEAFFGQGTRLTVV.

This clonotype was found many times. The V call is TRBV24-1, the J call TRBJ2-2; no firm D call. Germline-derived CDR1 and CDR2 are KGHDR and SFDVKD. The ends were cut back, 1 base at V and 4 bases at J, with 9 bases in the middle. The CDR3 covers 15 residues. The CDR3 DNA reads TGTGCCACCAGTGATTTAGTGGAGAGCACCGGGGAGCTGTTTTTT. It codes for CATSDLVESTGELFF.

V and J are TRBV5-1 and TRBJ2-7, with 9 bases matching TRBD1. Germline V gene lookup returns CDR1 SGHRS and CDR2 YFSETQ. The V segment lost 7 bases and the J segment 0 bases; nucleotides outside the gene matches: 2. The CDR3 consists of 13 residues. CDR3 in amino acids: CASGQGSSYEQYF. CDR3 coding DNA: TGCGCCAGCGGACAGGGGAGCTCCTACGAGCAGTACTTC.

The V call is TRBV6-1, the J call TRBJ1-1; 9 bases fit TRBD1. Trimming at V came to 6 bases and at J to 3 bases, leaving 11 bases not matched to a gene. The length of the CDR3 is 16 residues. The germline V gene encodes CDR1 MNHNS and CDR2 SASEGT. DNA for the CDR3: TGTGCCAGCAGGGGACAGGGAGGGTTATTGGACACTGAAGCTTTCTTT. Translation gives CASRGQGGLLDTEAFF.

This clonotype was counted ten times or more. The rearrangement uses TRBV6-1 and TRBJ1-2, with D tentatively TRBD1 (5 bases). Per the germline V gene, CDR1 is MNHNS and CDR2 is SASEGT. The CDR3 sequence is 13 residues long. V lost 3 bases to trimming and J lost 7 bases, with 12 bases between them. CDR3 in DNA: TGTGCCAGCAGTGAGGGGAGGGGCGGTGGCTACACCTTC. As protein: CASSEGRGGGYTF.

This clonotype was found many times. This chain uses TRBV7-3 with TRBJ1-1; unclear D gene. The CDR3 consists of 13 residues. From germline, CDR1 is SGHTA and CDR2 FQGTGA. V shed 6 bases and J shed 2 bases, with 10 bases lying between them. CDR3 sequence reads: CASRSAGNTEAFF. The CDR3, as DNA: TGTGCCAGCAGGTCCGCCGGAAACACTGAAGCTTTCTTT. Combining the CDR3 with reference TRBV7-3 and TRBJ1-1 gives the whole variable domain GAGVSQTPSNKVTEKGKYVELRCDPISGHTALYWYRQSLGQGPEFLIYFQGTGAADDSGLPNDRFFAVRPEGSVSTLKIQRTERGDSAVYLCASRSAGNTEAFFGQGTRLTVV.

This clonotype came up many times. The chain links TRBV24-1 to TRBJ2-7; TRBD1 or TRBD2 may be the D gene (5 bases each). There are 15 residues in the CDR3. The germline V gene encodes CDR1 KGHDR and CDR2 SFDVKD. Trimming cost V 3 bases and J 7 bases, with 18 bases left between them. CDR3 sequence: CATSDPRGGSEEQYF. The CDR3 nucleotides are TGTGCCACCAGTGATCCACGTGGGGGTTCGGAGGAGCAGTACTTC.

This clonotype was detected ten times or more. The chain uses TRBV7-9 and TRBJ2-2; D ambiguous. The ends were cut back, 7 bases at V and 6 bases at J, with 18 bases in the middle. The V gene's germline CDR1 is SEHNR and CDR2 FQNEAQ (reference sequence). The CDR3 is made up of 15 amino acids. CDR3 amino acids: CASTIFLGGAGELFF. CDR3 DNA sequence: TGTGCCAGCACCATCTTCCTGGGTGGGGCCGGGGAGCTGTTTTTT. The whole variable domain, filled in from reference TRBV7-9 and TRBJ2-2, reads DTGVSQNPRHKITKRGQNVTFRCDPISEHNRLYWYRQTLGQGPEFLTYFQNEAQLEKSRLLSDRFSAERPKGSFSTLEIQRTEQGDSAMYLCASTIFLGGAGELFFGEGSRLTVL.

This clonotype was observed at least ten times. The chain's CDR3 is CASSEASGHSYEQYF. DNA for the CDR3: TGTGCCAGCAGTGAAGCTAGCGGGCACTCCTACGAGCAGTACTTC. The chain is built from TRBV6-1 and TRBJ2-7, with TRBD2 identical over 7 bases. The germline CDR1 and CDR2 sequences are MNHNS and SASEGT. With 0 bases clipped from V and 0 bases from J, the junction kept 2 bases outside the gene matches. This CDR3 region has 15 residues.

The table lists this clonotype with many counts. This chain uses TRBV2 with TRBJ1-5; D possibly corresponds to TRBD1 (6 bases). The CDR3 is made up of 13 amino acids. Germline CDR1 is SNHLY and CDR2 is FYNNEI. Trimming took off 5 bases at V and 6 bases at J, with 11 bases between the two ends. CDR3 loop: CASSFYRAQPQHF. The CDR3 nucleotides are TGTGCCAGCAGTTTCTACAGGGCTCAGCCCCAGCATTTT.

This sequence joins TRBV6-2 or TRBV6-3 and TRBJ2-7, with D possibly being TRBD1 (5 bases). This CDR3 is built from 14 residues. Trimming shortened V by 7 bases and J by 1 base, and 14 bases separated the two germline ends. Looked up from germline, CDR1 is MNHEY and CDR2 is SVGEGT. The chain's CDR3 is CASKPRQLSYEQYF. The CDR3 coding sequence is TGTGCCAGCAAACCCCGACAGTTATCCTACGAGCAGTACTTC.

This clonotype was observed many times. The chain carries TRBV2 and TRBJ1-5; D may be TRBD1 (5 bases). CDR1 and CDR2 (germline): SNHLY, FYNNEI. The CDR3 is 14 residues long. With 7 bases removed from V and 8 bases from J, the gap between germline ends came to 18 bases. Here the CDR3 reads CASKRDRLGEPQHF. CDR3 nucleotides: TGTGCCAGCAAAAGGGACCGTTTAGGGGAGCCCCAGCATTTT. Complete variable domain (other parts from reference TRBV2 and TRBJ1-5): EPEVTQTPSHQVTQMGQEVILRCVPISNHLYFYWYRQILGQKVEFLVSFYNNEISEKSEIFDDQFSVERPDGSNFTLKIRSTKLEDSAMYFCASKRDRLGEPQHFGDGTRLSIL.

For the CDR3, the DNA is TGTGCCACCAACCCCCGACAGGGCCCCAACGAGCAGTACTTC. Translated: CATNPRQGPNEQYF. The genes are TRBV6-2 or TRBV6-3 and TRBJ2-7; 7 bases align to TRBD1. This CDR3 has 14 amino acids. The J segment lost 5 bases and the V segment lost 10 bases, leaving 14 bases of the junction unmatched. Germline lookup yields CDR1 MNHEY and CDR2 SVGEGT.